A single sample gave rise to the 10 T cell receptor beta chains below, sequenced in a study of T cells after yellow fever vaccination. TCRdb used MiXCR to reprocess the 5' RACE reads, holding one entry per CDR3 protein. Of more than 10,000 distinct CDR3 sequences listed, 4.5% to 6% were seen once; the top ten hold roughly 48%. Sequenced here: PBMCs, either bulk or a sorted T-cell subset (CD4+, CD8+, memory, or dextramer-sorted; not recorded which), sampled 45 days after the yellow fever booster vaccination. Receptor source: a man between 25 and 39 years old who received the YFV17D yellow fever vaccine.

This clonotype was picked up many times. The CDR3 sequence: CASSGHLAGWRGEQFF. The CDR3, as DNA: TGTGCCAGTAGTGGGCACCTCGCTGGGTGGAGGGGAGAGCAGTTCTTC. The V call is TRBV21-1, the J call TRBJ2-1; the table's TRBD2 call for D was not verified on the DNA. TRBV21-1 is a pseudogene. The CDR3 runs to 16 residues.

The sample holds many counts of this clonotype. CDR3 coding DNA: TGTGCCAGCAGCTTAGTATCAGGGGGGTCTATAGCCAAAAACATTCAGTACTTC. As protein: CASSLVSGGSIAKNIQYF. V usage is TRBV11-2 and J usage is TRBJ2-4; D may be TRBD1 (7 bases). V was trimmed by 1 base and J by 0 bases, leaving 16 bases between them. The CDR3 is made up of 18 amino acids. The V gene's germline CDR1 is SGHAT and CDR2 FQNNGV.

This clonotype was seen at least ten times. The CDR3 DNA follows: TGCAGTGCCTATATGGCGGACAACAATGAGCAGTTCTTC. Its protein product is CSAYMADNNEQFF. The rearrangement joins TRBV20-1 to TRBJ2-1, with TRBD1 as a possible D gene (5 bases). Germline CDR1 and CDR2: DFQATT and SNEGSKA (reference sequence). CDR3 length: 13 residues. Trimming cost V 6 bases and J 5 bases, with 14 bases left between them.

There are many counts of this clonotype. V is TRBV15 and J is TRBJ2-6; D unresolved. V lost 6 bases and J lost 0, with 3 bases in between. This CDR3 is built from 13 residues. Per germline, CDR1 LNHNV and CDR2 YYDKDF (reference sequence). CDR3 in amino acids: CATRTSGANVLTF. CDR3 coding DNA: TGTGCCACCAGGACCTCTGGGGCCAACGTCCTGACTTTC.

This clonotype showed up many times. J is TRBJ2-1 and V is TRBV5-1; D possibly matches TRBD1 or TRBD2 (5 bases each). The CDR3 spans 13 residues. V gave up 0 bases and J gave up 4 bases, with 5 bases separating them. The germline V gene encodes CDR1 SGHRS and CDR2 YFSETQ. The CDR3 spells CASSLGGYNEQFF. CDR3 DNA sequence: TGCGCCAGCAGCTTGGGGGGGTACAATGAGCAGTTCTTC.

This clonotype was counted at least ten times. J is TRBJ2-2 and V is TRBV11-3, with D perhaps matching TRBD2 (5 bases). Germline lookup yields CDR1 SGHNT and CDR2 YENEEA. Trimming cost V 2 bases and J 4 bases, with 11 bases left between them. CDR3 length: 15 residues. The CDR3 is CASSLSWGATGELFF. The CDR3 DNA sequence: TGTGCCAGCAGCTTATCGTGGGGAGCCACCGGGGAGCTGTTTTTT.

This clonotype showed up many times. This chain's CDR3 is CSVEVGLAGVYNEQFF. CDR3 DNA: TGCAGCGTTGAAGTCGGACTAGCGGGAGTCTACAATGAGCAGTTCTTC. The gene calls are TRBV29-1 and TRBJ2-1; 13 nucleotides align to TRBD2. CDR3 length: 16 residues. V shed 1 base, J shed 3 bases, and the junction held 3 bases outside the gene matches. Germline loops: CDR1 SQVTM, CDR2 ANQGSEA.

This clonotype has ten or more counts. V gene TRBV4-2 combines with J gene TRBJ2-2; TRBD2 is a possible D gene (6 bases). CDR3 length: 15 residues. Germline-derived CDR1 and CDR2 are LGHNA and YNFKEQ. Trimming removed 1 base at V and 4 bases at J, with 10 bases between. This CDR3 is CASSQGLGGTGELFF. The CDR3 coding sequence is TGTGCCAGCAGCCAAGGGTTGGGGGGCACCGGGGAGCTGTTTTTT.

At least ten counts were recorded for this clonotype. The chain uses TRBV5-1 and TRBJ2-1, with 13 bases matching TRBD2. Per the germline V gene, CDR1 is SGHRS and CDR2 is YFSETQ. J gave up 1 base and V 4 bases, and 11 bases lay outside the gene matches. The CDR3 is 19 amino acids. The CDR3 is CASSRDFMGLAGSYNEQFF. CDR3 nucleotide sequence: TGCGCCAGCAGCCGCGATTTCATGGGACTAGCGGGGTCCTACAATGAGCAGTTCTTC. Using reference TRBV5-1 and TRBJ2-1 for the parts outside the CDR3, the full variable domain is KAGVTQTPRYLIKTRGQQVTLSCSPISGHRSVSWYQQTPGQGLQFLFEYFSETQRNKGNFPGRFSGRQFSNSRSEMNVSTLELGDSALYLCASSRDFMGLAGSYNEQFFGPGTRLTVL.

This clonotype was observed many times. This chain connects TRBV28 to TRBJ2-7, with D unclear. Trimming took off 8 bases at V and 2 bases at J, with 4 bases between the two ends. Germline CDR1 and CDR2: MDHEN and SYDVKM. The CDR3 runs to 10 residues. CDR3 coding DNA: TGTGCCAGCCGTACCTACGAGCAGTACTTC. It yields the protein CASRTYEQYF.